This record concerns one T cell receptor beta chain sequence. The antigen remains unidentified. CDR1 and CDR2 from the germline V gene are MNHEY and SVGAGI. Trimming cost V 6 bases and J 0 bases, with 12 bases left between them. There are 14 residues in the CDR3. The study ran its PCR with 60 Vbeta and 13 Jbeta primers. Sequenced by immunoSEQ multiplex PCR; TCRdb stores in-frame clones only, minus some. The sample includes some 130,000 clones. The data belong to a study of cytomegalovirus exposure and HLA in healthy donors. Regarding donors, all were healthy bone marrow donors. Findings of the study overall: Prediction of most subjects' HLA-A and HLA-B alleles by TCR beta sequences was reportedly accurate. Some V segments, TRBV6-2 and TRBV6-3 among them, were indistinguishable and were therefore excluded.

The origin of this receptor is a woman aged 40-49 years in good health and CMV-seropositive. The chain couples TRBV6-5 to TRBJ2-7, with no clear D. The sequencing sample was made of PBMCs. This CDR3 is CASSPPGPSYEQYF. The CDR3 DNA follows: TGTGCCAGCAGCCCCCCCGGTCCCTCCTACGAGCAGTACTTC.